The text below deals with one T cell receptor (beta chain). This sample was taken from a study of blood T cell repertoires in COVID-19. About the research overall: Samples representing acute and convalescent COVID-19 were sourced from the United States, Italy and Spain. T cells, B-cell-depleted T cells, or PBMCs provided the cDNA or gDNA that served as material.

Germline V gene sequence: CDR1 LNHNV, CDR2 YYDKDF (reference sequence). Losses at the gene ends were 5 bases for V and 7 bases for J; bases not matched to a gene: 11. This CDR3 region has 15 residues. In the original analysis: Quantification of nucleated cells was approximated via reference gene primer amplification. This table comes from immunoSEQ multiplex PCR, and its TCRdb copy is limited to in-frame clones, with some not included. Clone size and the V and J calls come from that table; the DNA yielded D and trimming. The data hold roughly 130,000 clones, with roughly 89% observed a single time. Sequencing was done on a sample of peripheral blood. This receptor was taken from a young man with COVID-19, enrolled during active disease. The V call is TRBV15, the J call TRBJ2-7, with TRBD1 matching over 10 bases. Written as DNA, the CDR3 is TGTGCCACCAGCCCCCGCCGGGACAGGGGTGATGAGCAGTACTTC. Translating it yields CATSPRRDRGDEQYF.